The TCR beta chain described here comes from a study of identical twins. TCRdb re-derived calls from the 5' RACE reads in MiXCR, one entry per CDR3 protein. The table includes 540,000 or so distinct CDR3 sequences, about a fifth detected once. The ends were cut back, 3 bases at V and 3 bases at J, with 5 bases in the middle. The CDR3 contains 12 residues. This clonotype occurred a few times. Its antigen is not known. Only healthy Caucasians were included as donors. Study-level results: Because invariant MAIT and iNKT cells could be present, zero-insertion analyses could be partly confounded.

These records were also assigned to another study, of yellow fever vaccine responses in identical twins.

The chain is built from TRBV12-3 or TRBV12-4 and TRBJ1-2; D is uncertain. The receptor was derived from a woman aged 18-29 years in good health. Sequencing was carried out using CD4+ T cells sorted from blood. The CDR3 sequence is CASSFQYYGYTF. CDR3 nucleotides: TGTGCCAGCAGTTTTCAATACTATGGCTACACCTTC.